This entry lists 16 T cell receptor beta chains sequenced from one sample in a study of shared clonotypes between healthy human individuals. Produced via immunoSEQ multiplex PCR; TCRdb's table is partial and in-frame only. There are more than 1 million clones in the sample; around 78% occur only once, and roughly 0.56% lies in the top ten. The sequencing input was memory CD4+ T cells from PBMCs. Subset meaning: CD45RA-negative fraction. The source is a man younger than 35 in good health. Some clones in this sample may be carry-over from other donors' samples.

The gene calls are TRBV11-2 and TRBJ1-5; possibly TRBD1 for D (5 bases). Per the germline V gene, CDR1 is SGHAT and CDR2 is FQNNGV. V was trimmed by 0 bases and J by 3 bases, leaving 9 bases between them. The CDR3 consists of 15 residues. The CDR3 spells CASSLDRGVNQPQHF. Here the CDR3 DNA reads TGTGCCAGCAGCTTAGATAGAGGGGTCAATCAGCCCCAGCATTTT.

V and J are TRBV9 and TRBJ2-5; D is unresolved. V lost 0 bases to trimming and J lost 5 bases, with 17 bases between them. Germline V gene sequence: CDR1 SGDLS, CDR2 YYNGEE. This CDR3 is built from 16 residues. CDR3 in amino acids: CASSVEGRPEWETQYF. DNA for the CDR3: TGTGCCAGCAGCGTAGAAGGACGGCCCGAATGGGAGACCCAGTACTTC.

This chain joins TRBV2 and TRBJ2-1; D is perhaps TRBD2 (5 bases). The CDR3 loop spans 13 amino acids. V was pared by 6 bases and J by 4 bases, with 10 bases between. Germline CDR1 and CDR2: SNHLY and FYNNEI. The CDR3 protein is CASRVGEYNEQFF. Here the CDR3 DNA reads TGTGCCAGCAGGGTGGGAGAGTACAATGAGCAGTTCTTC.

This chain's CDR3 is CASSLRRVEGNQPQHF. In nucleotides, the CDR3 is TGTGCCAGCAGTTTAAGGCGGGTCGAGGGCAATCAGCCCCAGCATTTT. The genes are TRBV27 and TRBJ1-5, with unresolved D. The length of the CDR3 is 16 residues. Germline lookup yields CDR1 MNHEY and CDR2 SMNVEV (reference sequence). With 2 bases removed from V and 2 bases from J, the gap between germline ends came to 13 bases.

CDR3 coding DNA: TGTGCCAGCAGCTCCTCCCTCTTACAATATGAGCAGTTCTTC. As protein: CASSSSLLQYEQFF. V gene TRBV11-3 combines with J gene TRBJ2-1; D gene ambiguous. The V end lost 4 bases, the J end lost 8 bases, and 15 bases lay between the germline ends. Germline assignment: CDR1 SGHNT and CDR2 YENEEA. CDR3 length: 14 residues.

This clone showed up just a few times. The same CDR3 also results from other DNA sequences found in this sample. This chain joins TRBV28 and TRBJ2-5; D might be TRBD1 (6 bases). Deletions cut 2 bases from V and 4 bases from J, with 8 bases between. This CDR3 contains 13 residues. Germline V CDR1 and CDR2: MDHEN, SYDVKM. CDR3 sequence reads: CASSLQGRETQYF. Written as DNA, the CDR3 is TGTGCCAGCAGTTTACAGGGGCGAGAGACCCAGTACTTC.

This clone was seen only once. V is TRBV5-6 and J is TRBJ1-3, with a weak D call TRBD1 (5 bases). The CDR3 is 15 amino acids. V was trimmed by 1 base and J by 0 bases, leaving 8 bases between them. Germline values: CDR1 SGHDT, CDR2 YYEEEE. In DNA, the CDR3 is TGTGCCAGCAGCTTGTCGGGGACCTCTGGAAACACCATATATTTT. Amino acids: CASSLSGTSGNTIYF.

This sequence joins TRBV7-9 and TRBJ2-1; 9 bases are a match to TRBD2. The CDR3 has 16 amino acids. Germline trimming cut 3 bases from V and 7 bases from J; bases unmatched to any gene: 10. Germline V gene data show CDR1 as SEHNR and CDR2 as FQNEAQ (reference sequence). This CDR3 reads CASSLSSGAKGNEQFF. DNA of the CDR3: TGTGCCAGCAGCTTGTCTAGCGGGGCCAAGGGGAATGAGCAGTTCTTC.

The chain employs TRBV9 and TRBJ1-1, with D possibly TRBD1 on 5 matching bases. V lost 0 bases and J lost 0, with 9 bases in between. CDR3 length: 15 residues. CDR1 and CDR2 from the germline V gene are SGDLS and YYNGEE. The CDR3 spells CASSVGPGLNTEAFF. The CDR3 DNA is TGTGCCAGCAGCGTAGGGCCGGGGCTGAACACTGAAGCTTTCTTT.

This clone was observed a handful of times. The V gene is TRBV29-1, the J gene TRBJ1-1, with 9 nucleotides matching TRBD1. The CDR3 extends over 13 amino acids. The V gene end was trimmed by 7 bases and the J gene end by 1 base; junction bases not matched to a gene: 4. CDR1 and CDR2 (germline): SQVTM, ANQGSEA. CDR3 DNA: TGCAGCGGGGGACAGGGTGAGAACACTGAAGCTTTCTTT. This translates into CSGGQGENTEAFF.

The CDR3 bases are TGCGCCAGCAGCCAAGATCCAGGGGGCCGCTCACCCCTCCACTTT. Translation gives CASSQDPGGRSPLHF. This chain connects TRBV4-1 to TRBJ1-6, with 8 bases fitting TRBD1. This CDR3 is 15 amino acids long. The germline CDR1 and CDR2 sequences are MGHRA and YSYEKL. Germline trimming cut 0 bases from V and 10 bases from J; bases unmatched to any gene: 5.

The chain joins TRBV15 to TRBJ2-3; 7 nucleotides agree with TRBD2. With 3 bases clipped from V and 0 bases from J, the junction kept 9 bases outside the gene matches. The CDR3 extends over 17 amino acids. CDR1 is LNHNV, CDR2 YYDKDF, per germline (reference sequence). The CDR3 sequence is CATSRGGESLSTDTQYF. The CDR3 nucleotides are TGTGCCACCAGCAGGGGAGGGGAGTCCCTCAGCACAGATACGCAGTATTTT.

This clone was seen once. The genes are TRBV28 and TRBJ2-7; 7 nucleotides agree with TRBD2. Germline-derived CDR1 and CDR2 are MDHEN and SYDVKM. CDR3 size: 12 residues. With 6 bases clipped from V and 3 bases from J, the junction kept 2 bases outside the gene matches. CDR3 nucleotides: TGTGCCAGCAGGTCTAGCGGCTACGAGCAGTACTTC. It is translated as CASRSSGYEQYF.

The rearrangement uses TRBV5-5 and TRBJ2-3, with D tentatively TRBD1 (6 bases). The V gene's germline CDR1 is SGHKS and CDR2 YYEKEE (reference sequence). This CDR3 contains 15 residues. V lost 4 bases and J 2 bases, leaving 14 bases between the germline ends. The CDR3 DNA reads as TGTGCCAGCAGCCCACAGGGCCCCTTCACAGATACGCAGTATTTT. This sequence encodes CASSPQGPFTDTQYF.

This clone has just one count. The V and J genes are TRBV7-9 and TRBJ2-2; 7 bases fit TRBD2. The CDR3 has 19 residues. The trim removed 0 bases at V and 3 bases at J, leaving 13 bases unmatched. Germline-derived CDR1 and CDR2 are SEHNR and FQNEAQ (reference sequence). This chain's CDR3 is CASSLAYQREPRDTGELFF. The DNA for the CDR3 is TGTGCCAGCAGCTTAGCATACCAGCGGGAACCGCGGGACACCGGGGAGCTGTTTTTT.

V usage is TRBV5-1 and J usage is TRBJ2-5, with unresolved D. Germline CDR1 reads SGHRS; CDR2 reads YFSETQ. V shed 0 bases and J shed 5 bases, with 23 bases lying between them. The CDR3 consists of 18 residues. The chain's CDR3 is CASSLGYPAASRRETQYF. The CDR3 nucleotides read TGCGCCAGCAGCTTGGGGTATCCGGCGGCCTCCCGCCGGGAGACCCAGTACTTC. Looking up the rest from reference TRBV5-1 and TRBJ2-5 gives the full variable domain: KAGVTQTPRYLIKTRGQQVTLSCSPISGHRSVSWYQQTPGQGLQFLFEYFSETQRNKGNFPGRFSGRQFSNSRSEMNVSTLELGDSALYLCASSLGYPAASRRETQYFGPGTRLLVL.